This TCR beta chain derives from a study of T-cell memory formation after mild COVID-19. TCRdb re-derived calls from the 5' RACE reads in MiXCR, one entry per CDR3 protein. In the table there are 150,000 to 200,000 distinct CDR3 sequences, under 20% of which are singletons. Study results and caveats: Pre-infection memory already had some responding clones, implying cross-reactive memory joined. Balance between CD4 and CD8 was seen in clones contracting day 15 to 85, and a CD4+ lean was seen in later expanders.

Trimming removed 6 bases at V and 5 bases at J, with 13 bases between. Germline V gene lookup returns CDR1 SGHNT and CDR2 YENEEA. This CDR3 region has 13 residues. Comments on this clonotype: Its antigen is undetermined.

The sample comprised PBMCs or a T cell subset sorted from them (not recorded which). The receptor was isolated from an adult woman who had mild COVID-19 (a few samples of this study predate the infection). Cell type and time point are not known. This sequence joins TRBV11-3 and TRBJ1-1; tentatively, D is TRBD1 (5 bases). The DNA for the CDR3 is TGTGCCAGCAGATCTGGGGAGGGGACTGAAGCTTTCTTT. This sequence encodes CASRSGEGTEAFF.